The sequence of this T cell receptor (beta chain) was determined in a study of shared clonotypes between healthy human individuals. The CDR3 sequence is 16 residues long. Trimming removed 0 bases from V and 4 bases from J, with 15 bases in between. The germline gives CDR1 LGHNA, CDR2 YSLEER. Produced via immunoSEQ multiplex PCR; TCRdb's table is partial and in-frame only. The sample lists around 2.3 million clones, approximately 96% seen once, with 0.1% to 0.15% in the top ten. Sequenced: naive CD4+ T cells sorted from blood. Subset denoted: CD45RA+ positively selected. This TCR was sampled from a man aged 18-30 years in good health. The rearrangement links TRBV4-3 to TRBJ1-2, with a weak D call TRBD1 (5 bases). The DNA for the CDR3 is TGCGCCAGCAGCCAAGAGGTCACAGGAAGACTCTATGGCTACACCTTC. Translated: CASSQEVTGRLYGYTF.